The 30 T cell receptor beta chains below all came from one sample that was sequenced in a study of control samples from healthy donors and cancer patients. The repertoire was sequenced with immunoSEQ multiplex PCR; TCRdb's copy has only in-frame clones and lacks some. The data hold 120,000 or so clones, with approximately 93% observed a single time. What was sequenced was blood. Receptor source: a woman younger than 35 in good health.

This sequence joins TRBV28 and TRBJ1-5; D is undetermined. This CDR3 spans 16 amino acids. Germline V gene sequence: CDR1 MDHEN, CDR2 SYDVKM. V was pared by 6 bases and J by 5 bases, with 20 bases between. As DNA, the CDR3 is TGTGCCAGCAGGTTTCCCAACGACTTACGGTATCAGCCCCAGCATTTT. Encoded protein: CASRFPNDLRYQPQHF.

This clone has more than one count but fewer than ten. This chain links TRBV10-3 with TRBJ2-7; D might be TRBD1 (7 bases). Germline V gives CDR1 ENHRY, CDR2 SYGVKD. V was trimmed by 4 bases and J by 1 base, leaving 14 bases between them. The CDR3 has 15 amino acids. Here the CDR3 reads CAISAQGGFSYEQYF. CDR3 in DNA: TGTGCCATCAGTGCTCAGGGGGGTTTTTCCTACGAGCAGTACTTC.

J is TRBJ1-2 and V is TRBV2; 10 bases agree with TRBD1. The germline CDR1 and CDR2 sequences are SNHLY and FYNNEI. This CDR3 has 12 amino acids. The CDR3 reads CAEGQGNYGYTF. CDR3 DNA sequence: TGTGCAGAGGGACAGGGGAACTATGGCTACACCTTC.

This clone was found once. The chain couples TRBV19 to TRBJ1-2, with 7 bases that match TRBD1. Looked up from germline, CDR1 is LNHDA and CDR2 is SQIVND (reference sequence). Losses at the gene ends were 4 bases for V and 5 bases for J; bases not matched to a gene: 4. The CDR3 is 13 residues long. CDR3 amino acids: CASSKDRRYGYTF. The DNA for the CDR3 is TGTGCCAGTAGTAAGGACAGGAGGTATGGCTACACCTTC.

The V and J genes are TRBV6-2 or TRBV6-3 and TRBJ2-3, with 9 nucleotides matching TRBD2. Germline assignment: CDR1 MNHEY and CDR2 SVGEGT. With V trimmed by 6 bases and J by 8 bases, 9 bases remained unmatched. The CDR3 length is 14 residues. The CDR3 nucleotides read TGTGCCAGCAGCCCTAGCGGGACCTCCCTTACGCAGTATTTT. Encoded protein: CASSPSGTSLTQYF.

This chain uses TRBV7-9 with TRBJ2-5; D is undetermined. Trimming pared 0 bases from V and 2 bases from J, leaving 22 bases between. The CDR3 covers 19 residues. CDR1 and CDR2 from the germline V gene are SEHNR and FQNEAQ (reference sequence). CDR3 in DNA: TGTGCCAGCAGCTTAGCCTCCCCATTTCTTAGAGCGACTCAAGAGACCCAGTACTTC. Its protein product is CASSLASPFLRATQETQYF.

The CDR3 DNA sequence: TGTGCCAGCAGCTTAGGACAGGCCCCGATAGATGGCTACACCTTC. Protein product: CASSLGQAPIDGYTF. The chain recombines TRBV7-2 with TRBJ1-2; possibly TRBD1 for D (6 bases). The germline gives CDR1 SGHTA, CDR2 FQGNSA. V lost 1 base, J lost 6 bases, and 15 bases lay in between. The CDR3 has 15 residues. Filled out from reference TRBV7-2 and TRBJ1-2, the complete variable domain reads GAGVSQSPSNKVTEKGKDVELRCDPISGHTALYWYRQSLGQGLEFLIYFQGNSAPDKSGLPSDRFSAERTGGSVSTLTIQRTQQEDSAVYLCASSLGQAPIDGYTFGSGTRLTVV.

The gene calls are TRBV6-9 and TRBJ2-3; TRBD2 aligns across 13 bases. The CDR3 spans 22 residues. Germline V lookup: CDR1 MNHGY, CDR2 SVAAGI. The V and J ends lost 7 bases and 2 bases, in that order; junction bases with no gene match: 24. Written as DNA, the CDR3 is TGTGCCAGCACCTCGGGACTAGCGGGACTTCAAAACCAGCGGGACTTCACAGATACGCAGTATTTT. It codes for CASTSGLAGLQNQRDFTDTQYF.

This clone was recorded a few times. V usage is TRBV27 and J usage is TRBJ1-1; D gene ambiguous. V was trimmed by 2 bases and J by 0 bases, leaving 13 bases between them. This CDR3 region has 16 residues. CDR1 MNHEY and CDR2 SMNVEV come from the germline V gene (reference sequence). The CDR3 loop is CASSLEIGRMNTEAFF. Written as DNA, the CDR3 is TGTGCCAGCAGTTTAGAGATAGGGAGGATGAACACTGAAGCTTTCTTT.

The J gene is TRBJ2-3, the V gene TRBV28; D might be TRBD2 (6 bases). The V end was cut by 8 bases, the J end by 0 bases, with 15 bases between. The CDR3 sequence is 15 residues long. Germline loops: CDR1 MDHEN, CDR2 SYDVKM. CDR3 bases: TGTGCCAGCGCGACGGGTGGGGGGAGCACAGATACGCAGTATTTT. This translates into CASATGGGSTDTQYF.

The rearrangement links TRBV19 to TRBJ1-2; the D gene is possibly TRBD1 (5 bases). The CDR3 totals 15 residues. CDR1 and CDR2 (germline): LNHDA, SQIVND (reference sequence). V lost 4 bases, J lost 3 bases, and 15 bases lay in between. This CDR3 reads CASSNLDPGYYGYTF. CDR3 DNA sequence: TGTGCCAGTAGTAACCTTGACCCAGGGTACTATGGCTACACCTTC.

In regard to this clone: Different DNA sequences within this sample yield the same CDR3. CDR3 sequence (DNA): TGTGCCAGCAGTTTGGGGACAGGGGGACCCAATCAGCCCCAGCATTTT. It yields the protein CASSLGTGGPNQPQHF. The chain has TRBV7-9 and TRBJ1-5; TRBD1 matches at 11 bases. CDR3 length equals 16 residues. Germline V CDR1 and CDR2: SEHNR, FQNEAQ (reference sequence). Losses at the gene ends were 6 bases for V and 3 bases for J; bases not matched to a gene: 7.

The chain carries TRBV6-2 or TRBV6-3 and TRBJ2-2, with 9 bases matching TRBD2. The CDR3 runs to 16 residues. With V trimmed by 4 bases and J by 5 bases, 8 bases remained unmatched. The germline CDR1 and CDR2 sequences are MNHEY and SVGEGT. In nucleotides, the CDR3 is TGTGCCAGCAGTTCCCGGCGGGGGGGCAGGACCGGGGAGCTGTTTTTT. This gives the protein CASSSRRGGRTGELFF.

The J gene is TRBJ2-7, the V gene TRBV24-1, with D possibly matching TRBD2 (5 bases). The CDR3 is 12 residues long. V shed 4 bases and J shed 4 bases, with 7 bases lying between them. Germline V gene data show CDR1 as KGHDR and CDR2 as SFDVKD. Here the CDR3 DNA reads TGTGCCACCAGTGAACGGGGATACGAGCAGTACTTC. Translated, it gives CATSERGYEQYF.

V is TRBV28 and J is TRBJ2-7, with TRBD2 identical over 12 bases. The junction had 7 bases not matched to a gene; V was cut back by 3 bases and J by 4 bases. The germline CDR1 and CDR2 sequences are MDHEN and SYDVKM. This CDR3 contains 16 residues. The CDR3 DNA is TGTGCCAGCAGTTTCCCCCGCCTAGCGGGGGGGTACGAGCAGTACTTC. Amino acids: CASSFPRLAGGYEQYF.

The V and J genes are TRBV19 and TRBJ2-2, with D hard to call. The ends were cut back, 3 bases at V and 5 bases at J, with 7 bases in the middle. Germline V gene data show CDR1 as LNHDA and CDR2 as SQIVND (reference sequence). CDR3 length: 13 residues. The CDR3 here is CASSIQFTGELFF. The CDR3 DNA is TGTGCCAGTAGTATTCAGTTTACCGGGGAGCTGTTTTTT.

The rearrangement uses TRBV29-1 and TRBJ2-7; 12 positions match TRBD2. The CDR3 runs to 16 residues. V lost 6 bases and J lost 7; bases outside the gene matches: 16. From germline, CDR1 is SQVTM and CDR2 ANQGSEA. CDR3 coding DNA: TGCAGCGTCGTGAACGGGGTACTAGCGGGAGGAGGAGAGCAGTACTTC. The encoded protein is CSVVNGVLAGGGEQYF.

This sequence joins TRBV4-3 and TRBJ1-2, with D tentatively TRBD1 (5 bases). CDR1 is LGHNA, CDR2 YSLEER, per germline. The CDR3 sequence is 14 residues long. V lost 1 base and J lost 5, with 11 bases in between. The CDR3 sequence: CASSQGRQLYGYTF. The CDR3 nucleotides read TGCGCCAGCAGCCAAGGTCGACAGCTTTATGGCTACACCTTC.

The chain links TRBV12-3 or TRBV12-4 to TRBJ2-7, with D possibly called TRBD1 or TRBD2 (6 bases each). V gave up 5 bases and J gave up 7 bases, with 12 bases separating them. The CDR3 length is 12 residues. The CDR3 here is CASSTGTWEQYF. The DNA for the CDR3 is TGTGCCAGCAGTACAGGGACTTGGGAGCAGTACTTC.

The chain has TRBV28 and TRBJ2-2; 7 bases agree with TRBD2. The germline V gene encodes CDR1 MDHEN and CDR2 SYDVKM. V was pared by 7 bases and J by 6 bases, with 11 bases of the junction left unmatched. This CDR3 comprises 15 residues. CDR3 sequence: CASNRGGGTAGELFF. CDR3 DNA: TGTGCCAGCAACCGCGGCGGGGGAACCGCCGGGGAGCTGTTTTTT.

V is TRBV5-4 and J is TRBJ1-2; 10 bases align to TRBD1. The germline gives CDR1 SGHNT, CDR2 YYREEE (reference sequence). The junction had 3 bases not matched to a gene; V was cut back by 4 bases and J by 6 bases. The CDR3 spans 13 residues. The CDR3 here is CASSRGTGDGYTF. Here the CDR3 DNA reads TGTGCCAGCAGCCGAGGGACAGGGGATGGCTACACCTTC.

The rearrangement joins TRBV7-9 to TRBJ2-5; 13 nucleotides align to TRBD2. This CDR3 has 16 amino acids. Germline assignment: CDR1 SEHNR and CDR2 FQNEAQ (reference sequence). The V gene end was trimmed by 5 bases and the J gene end by 1 base; junction bases not matched to a gene: 4. In DNA form, the CDR3 reads TGTGCCAGCAGCACCCGACTAGCGGGGGGCCAAGAGACCCAGTACTTC. Protein sequence: CASSTRLAGGQETQYF.

V gene TRBV10-3 combines with J gene TRBJ2-7; the D gene is possibly TRBD2 (6 bases). Germline assignment: CDR1 ENHRY and CDR2 SYGVKD. This CDR3 spans 15 amino acids. V shed 0 bases and J shed 3 bases, with 12 bases lying between them. The CDR3 protein is CAISESGKGGYEQYF. The CDR3 DNA reads TGTGCCATCAGTGAGTCAGGGAAGGGAGGCTACGAGCAGTACTTC.

The chain links TRBV12-3 or TRBV12-4 to TRBJ2-1; D may be TRBD1 or TRBD2 (5 bases each). The CDR3 has 11 amino acids. Trimming pared 6 bases from V and 12 bases from J, leaving 12 bases between. The CDR3 DNA follows: TGTGCCAGCAGCCGAGGGGATGCGCAGTTCTTC. It is translated as CASSRGDAQFF.

The rearrangement uses TRBV2 and TRBJ2-3, with D tentatively TRBD2 (7 bases). The V gene lost 7 bases and the J gene lost 2 bases, with 16 bases spanning the gap. From germline, CDR1 is SNHLY and CDR2 FYNNEI. The CDR3 consists of 15 residues. In nucleotides, the CDR3 is TGTGCCAGCACCCAGGGAGGGGGGCTCACAGATACGCAGTATTTT. Protein sequence: CASTQGGGLTDTQYF.

The chain links TRBV2 to TRBJ2-7, with 7 positions matching TRBD1. Trimming took 6 bases from V and 5 from J; bases not matched to a gene: 7. Germline V CDR1 and CDR2: SNHLY, FYNNEI. The CDR3 is 13 residues long. The DNA of the CDR3 is TGTGCCAGCAGCCCCAGGGGGAACCACGAGCAGTACTTC. Translating it yields CASSPRGNHEQYF.

This chain links TRBV7-9 with TRBJ1-5, with 7 positions matching TRBD1. Looked up from germline, CDR1 is SEHNR and CDR2 is FQNEAQ (reference sequence). J gave up 5 bases and V 5 bases, and 6 bases lay outside the gene matches. CDR3 length equals 14 residues. The CDR3 coding sequence is TGTGCCAGCAGCCTAGGAGGGGGCTATCAGCCCCAGCATTTT. It translates to CASSLGGGYQPQHF.

The chain is built from TRBV29-1 and TRBJ2-1; the D is unclear. The CDR3 length is 15 residues. Germline V gene lookup returns CDR1 SQVTM and CDR2 ANQGSEA. V lost 0 bases and J 5 bases, leaving 14 bases between the germline ends. The CDR3 bases are TGCAGCGTTGAAGATCCCTGGCGGATTAACAATGAGCAGTTCTTC. Protein sequence: CSVEDPWRINNEQFF.

The genes are TRBV5-1 and TRBJ2-5; D call uncertain. The CDR3 runs to 17 residues. V was pared by 2 bases and J by 1 base, with 18 bases between. In germline, CDR1 is SGHRS, CDR2 YFSETQ. CDR3 nucleotide sequence: TGCGCCAGCAGCTTATCCAACCCAGTTGTTTCCCAAGAGACCCAGTACTTC. It translates to CASSLSNPVVSQETQYF.

V and J are TRBV4-3 and TRBJ2-2; D unresolved. CDR3 length equals 18 residues. Looked up from germline, CDR1 is LGHNA and CDR2 is YSLEER. V lost 2 bases, J lost 4 bases, and 20 bases lay in between. CDR3 protein: CASSQIVSGTYFTGELFF. The CDR3 coding sequence is TGCGCCAGCAGCCAAATTGTCTCAGGAACATACTTCACCGGGGAGCTGTTTTTT.